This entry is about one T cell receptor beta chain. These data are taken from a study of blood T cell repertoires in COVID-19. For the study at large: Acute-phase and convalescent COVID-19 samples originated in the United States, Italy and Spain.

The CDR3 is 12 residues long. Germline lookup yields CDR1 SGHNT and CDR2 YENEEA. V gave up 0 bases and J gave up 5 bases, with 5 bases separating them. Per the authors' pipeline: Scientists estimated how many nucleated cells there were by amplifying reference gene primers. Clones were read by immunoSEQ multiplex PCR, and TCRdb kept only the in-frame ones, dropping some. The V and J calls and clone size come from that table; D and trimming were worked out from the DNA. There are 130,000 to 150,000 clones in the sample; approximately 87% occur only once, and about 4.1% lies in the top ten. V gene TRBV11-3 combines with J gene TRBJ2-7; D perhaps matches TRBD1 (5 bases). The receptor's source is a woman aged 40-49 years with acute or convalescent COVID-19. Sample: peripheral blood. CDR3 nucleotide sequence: TGTGCCAGCAGCTTAGAAGGGGACGAGCAGTACTTC. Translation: CASSLEGDEQYF.